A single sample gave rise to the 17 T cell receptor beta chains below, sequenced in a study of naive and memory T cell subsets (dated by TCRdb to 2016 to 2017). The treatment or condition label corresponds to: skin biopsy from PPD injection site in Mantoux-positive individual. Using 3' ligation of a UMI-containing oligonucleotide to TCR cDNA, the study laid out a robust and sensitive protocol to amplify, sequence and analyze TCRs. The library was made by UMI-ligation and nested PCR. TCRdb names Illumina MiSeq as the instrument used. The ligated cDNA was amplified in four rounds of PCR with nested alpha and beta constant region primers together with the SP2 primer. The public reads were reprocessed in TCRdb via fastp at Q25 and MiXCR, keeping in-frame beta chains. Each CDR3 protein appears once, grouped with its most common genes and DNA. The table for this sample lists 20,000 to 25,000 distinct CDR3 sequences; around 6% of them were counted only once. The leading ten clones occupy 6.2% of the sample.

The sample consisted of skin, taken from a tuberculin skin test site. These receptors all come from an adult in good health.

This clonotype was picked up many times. CDR3 sequence reads: CASSPGTSGTQETQYF. CDR3 nucleotide sequence: TGCGCCAGCAGCCCGGGGACTAGCGGGACACAAGAGACCCAGTACTTC. The chain recombines TRBV5-1 with TRBJ2-5; 13 nucleotides agree with TRBD2. The CDR3 sequence is 16 residues long. With 4 bases clipped from V and 2 bases from J, the junction kept 5 bases outside the gene matches. Germline assignment: CDR1 SGHRS and CDR2 YFSETQ.

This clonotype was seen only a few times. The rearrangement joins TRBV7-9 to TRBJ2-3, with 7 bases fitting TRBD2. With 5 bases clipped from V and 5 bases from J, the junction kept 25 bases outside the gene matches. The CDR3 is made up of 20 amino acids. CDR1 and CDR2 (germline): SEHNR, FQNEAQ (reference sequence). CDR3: CASSPRGSSSGRTGVDTQYF. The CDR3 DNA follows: TGTGCCAGCAGCCCACGTGGCAGTTCTAGCGGCCGGACGGGAGTAGATACGCAGTATTTT.

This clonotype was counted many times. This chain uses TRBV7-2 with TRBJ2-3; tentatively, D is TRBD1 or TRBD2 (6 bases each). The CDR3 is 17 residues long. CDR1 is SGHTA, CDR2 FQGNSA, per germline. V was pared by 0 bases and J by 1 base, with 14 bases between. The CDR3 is CASSLAVGGAGTDTQYF. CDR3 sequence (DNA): TGTGCCAGCAGCTTAGCCGTCGGGGGCGCTGGCACAGATACGCAGTATTTT.

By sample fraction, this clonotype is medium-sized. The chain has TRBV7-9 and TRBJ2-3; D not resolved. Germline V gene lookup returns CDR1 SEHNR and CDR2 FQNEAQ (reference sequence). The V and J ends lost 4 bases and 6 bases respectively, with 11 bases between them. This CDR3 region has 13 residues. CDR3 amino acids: CASSSTRPDTQYF. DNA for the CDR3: TGTGCCAGCAGCTCGACTCGCCCTGATACGCAGTATTTT. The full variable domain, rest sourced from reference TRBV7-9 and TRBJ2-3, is DTGVSQNPRHKITKRGQNVTFRCDPISEHNRLYWYRQTLGQGPEFLTYFQNEAQLEKSRLLSDRFSAERPKGSFSTLEIQRTEQGDSAMYLCASSSTRPDTQYFGPGTRLTVL.

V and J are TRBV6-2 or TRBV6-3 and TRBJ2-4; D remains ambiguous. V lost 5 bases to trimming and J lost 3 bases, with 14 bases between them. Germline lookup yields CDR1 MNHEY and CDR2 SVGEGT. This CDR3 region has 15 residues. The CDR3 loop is CASSPDSIGKNIQYF. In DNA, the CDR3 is TGTGCCAGCAGTCCTGACTCGATCGGCAAAAACATTCAGTACTTC.

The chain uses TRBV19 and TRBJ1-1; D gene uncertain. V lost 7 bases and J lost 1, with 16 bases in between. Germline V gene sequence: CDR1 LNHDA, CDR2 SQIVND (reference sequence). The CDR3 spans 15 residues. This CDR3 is CASTKPRQPNTEAFF. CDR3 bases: TGTGCCAGTACCAAACCGAGGCAGCCGAACACTGAAGCTTTCTTT.

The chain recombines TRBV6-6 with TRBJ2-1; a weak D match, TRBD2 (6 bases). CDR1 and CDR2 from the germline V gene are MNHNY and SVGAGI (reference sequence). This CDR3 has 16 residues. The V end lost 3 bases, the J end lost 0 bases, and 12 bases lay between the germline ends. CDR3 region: CASSYRGGGSYNEQFF. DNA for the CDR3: TGTGCCAGCAGTTATCGTGGGGGAGGCTCCTACAATGAGCAGTTCTTC.

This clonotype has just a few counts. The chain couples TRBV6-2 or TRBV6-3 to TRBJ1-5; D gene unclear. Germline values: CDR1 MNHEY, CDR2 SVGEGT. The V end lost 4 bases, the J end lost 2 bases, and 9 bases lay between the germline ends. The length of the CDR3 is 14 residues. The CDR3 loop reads CASSLPGGNQPQHF. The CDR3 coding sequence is TGTGCCAGCAGTTTGCCCGGAGGCAATCAGCCCCAGCATTTT.

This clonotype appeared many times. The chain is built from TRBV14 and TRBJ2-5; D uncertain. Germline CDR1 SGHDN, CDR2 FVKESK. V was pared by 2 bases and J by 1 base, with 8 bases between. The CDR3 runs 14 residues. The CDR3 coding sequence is TGTGCCAGCAGCCAAAATAGAGGCCAAGAGACCCAGTACTTC. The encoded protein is CASSQNRGQETQYF.

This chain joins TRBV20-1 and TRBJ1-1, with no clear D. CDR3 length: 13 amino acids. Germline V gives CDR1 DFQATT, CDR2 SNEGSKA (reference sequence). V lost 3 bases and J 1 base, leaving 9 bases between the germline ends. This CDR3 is CSASGRSNTEAFF. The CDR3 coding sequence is TGCAGTGCTAGTGGTCGGTCGAACACTGAAGCTTTCTTT.

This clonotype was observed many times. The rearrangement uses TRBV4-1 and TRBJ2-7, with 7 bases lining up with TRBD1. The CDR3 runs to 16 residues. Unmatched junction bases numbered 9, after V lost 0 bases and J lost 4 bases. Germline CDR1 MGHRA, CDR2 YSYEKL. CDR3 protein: CASSQDLYRGVYEQYF. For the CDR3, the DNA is TGCGCCAGCAGCCAAGATCTTTACAGGGGAGTATACGAGCAGTACTTC.

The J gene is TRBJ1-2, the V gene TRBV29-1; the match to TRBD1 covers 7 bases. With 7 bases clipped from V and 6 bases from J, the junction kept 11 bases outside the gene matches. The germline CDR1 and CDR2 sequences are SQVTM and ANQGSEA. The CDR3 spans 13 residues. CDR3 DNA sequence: TGCAGCGCCACACAGGGGCTGATTAATGGCTACACCTTC. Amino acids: CSATQGLINGYTF.

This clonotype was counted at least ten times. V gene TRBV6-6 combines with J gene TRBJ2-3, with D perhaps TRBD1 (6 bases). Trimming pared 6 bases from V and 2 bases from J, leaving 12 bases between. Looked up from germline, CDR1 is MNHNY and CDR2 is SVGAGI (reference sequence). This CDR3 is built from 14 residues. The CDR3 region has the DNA TGTGCCAGCAGCCTACAGGGTTCCACAGATACGCAGTATTTT. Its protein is CASSLQGSTDTQYF.

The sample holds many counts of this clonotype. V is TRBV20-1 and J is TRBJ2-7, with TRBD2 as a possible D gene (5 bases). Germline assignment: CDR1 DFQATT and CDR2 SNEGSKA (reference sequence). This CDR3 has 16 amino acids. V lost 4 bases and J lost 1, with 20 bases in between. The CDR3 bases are TGCAGTGCTACCCCTAGGGTGGGAGTGGTGTCCTACGAGCAGTACTTC. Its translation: CSATPRVGVVSYEQYF.

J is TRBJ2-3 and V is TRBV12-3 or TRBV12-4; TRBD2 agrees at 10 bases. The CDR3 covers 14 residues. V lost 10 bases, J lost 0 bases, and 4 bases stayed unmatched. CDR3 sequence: CATGLAASTDTQYF. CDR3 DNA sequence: TGTGCCACCGGACTAGCGGCTAGCACAGATACGCAGTATTTT.

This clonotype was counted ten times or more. The CDR3 DNA follows: TGTGCCAGCAGTTACTCGCTTGAGGGGCGGTCCTACGAGCAGTACTTC. Translated: CASSYSLEGRSYEQYF. The J gene is TRBJ2-7, the V gene TRBV6-2 or TRBV6-3, with D perhaps matching TRBD1 or TRBD2 (5 bases each). The CDR3 length is 16 residues. Germline assignment: CDR1 MNHEY and CDR2 SVGEGT. V was trimmed by 0 bases and J by 1 base, leaving 13 bases between them.

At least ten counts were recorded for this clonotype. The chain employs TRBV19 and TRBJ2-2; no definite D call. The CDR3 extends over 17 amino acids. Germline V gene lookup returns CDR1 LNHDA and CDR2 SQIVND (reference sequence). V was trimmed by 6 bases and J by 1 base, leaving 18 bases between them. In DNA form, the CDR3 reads TGTGCCAGTAGCTATTTCGGAATCAAGGGGAACACCGGGGAGCTGTTTTTT. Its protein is CASSYFGIKGNTGELFF.